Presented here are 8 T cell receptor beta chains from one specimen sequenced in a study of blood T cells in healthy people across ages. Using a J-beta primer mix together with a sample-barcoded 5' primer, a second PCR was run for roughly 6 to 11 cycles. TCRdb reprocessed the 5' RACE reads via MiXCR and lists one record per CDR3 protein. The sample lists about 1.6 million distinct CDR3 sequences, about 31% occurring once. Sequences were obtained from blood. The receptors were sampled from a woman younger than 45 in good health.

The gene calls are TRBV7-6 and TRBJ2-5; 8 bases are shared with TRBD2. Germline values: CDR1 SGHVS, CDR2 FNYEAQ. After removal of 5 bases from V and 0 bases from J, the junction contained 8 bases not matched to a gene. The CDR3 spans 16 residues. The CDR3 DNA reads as TGTGCCAGCAGCGCCCGGACTAGCTCTTACCAAGAGACCCAGTACTTC. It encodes CASSARTSSYQETQYF.

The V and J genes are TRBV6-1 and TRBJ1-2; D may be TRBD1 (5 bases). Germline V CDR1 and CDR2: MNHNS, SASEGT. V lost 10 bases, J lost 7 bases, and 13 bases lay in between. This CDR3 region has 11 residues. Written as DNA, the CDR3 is TGTGCCATCTTTAGGGGCGGTGGCTACACCTTC. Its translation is CAIFRGGGYTF.

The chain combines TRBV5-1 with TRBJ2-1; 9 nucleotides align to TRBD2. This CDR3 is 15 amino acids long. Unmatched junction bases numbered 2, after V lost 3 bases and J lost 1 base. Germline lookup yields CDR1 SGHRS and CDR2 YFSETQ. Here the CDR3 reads CASSSSGESYNEQFF. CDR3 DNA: TGCGCCAGCAGCTCTAGCGGGGAGTCCTACAATGAGCAGTTCTTC.

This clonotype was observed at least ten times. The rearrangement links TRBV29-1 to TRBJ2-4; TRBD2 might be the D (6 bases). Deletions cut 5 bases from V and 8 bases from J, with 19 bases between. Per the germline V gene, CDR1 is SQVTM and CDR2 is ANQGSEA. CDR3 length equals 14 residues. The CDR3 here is CSVHPEGQMHIQYF. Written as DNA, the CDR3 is TGCAGCGTTCATCCGGAGGGGCAGATGCACATTCAGTACTTC.

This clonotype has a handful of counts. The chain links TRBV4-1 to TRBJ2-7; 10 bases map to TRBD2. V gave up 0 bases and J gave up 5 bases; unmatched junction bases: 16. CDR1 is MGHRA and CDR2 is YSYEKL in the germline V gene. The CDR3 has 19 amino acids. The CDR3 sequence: CASSQDRFMASGSRDEQYF. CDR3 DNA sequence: TGCGCCAGCAGCCAAGATCGTTTTATGGCTAGCGGGAGCCGAGACGAGCAGTACTTC.

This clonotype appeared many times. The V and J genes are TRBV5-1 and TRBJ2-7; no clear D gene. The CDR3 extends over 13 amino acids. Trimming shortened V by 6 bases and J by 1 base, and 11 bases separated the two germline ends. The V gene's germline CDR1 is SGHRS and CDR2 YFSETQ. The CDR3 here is CASNSGGSYEQYF. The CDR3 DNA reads TGCGCCAGCAACTCGGGTGGATCCTACGAGCAGTACTTC.

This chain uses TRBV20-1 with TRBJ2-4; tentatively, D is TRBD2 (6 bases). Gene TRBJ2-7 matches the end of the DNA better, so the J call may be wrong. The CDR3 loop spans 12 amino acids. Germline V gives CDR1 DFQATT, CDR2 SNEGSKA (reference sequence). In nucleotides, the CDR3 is TGCAGTGCTCCGGGAGATGGATACGAGCAGTACTTC. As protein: CSAPGDGYEQYF.

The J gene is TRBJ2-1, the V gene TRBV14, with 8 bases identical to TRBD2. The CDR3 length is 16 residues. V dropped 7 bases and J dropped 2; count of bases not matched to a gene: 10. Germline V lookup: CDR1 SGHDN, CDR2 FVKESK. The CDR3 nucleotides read TGTGCCAGCAACCTAAGTAGCGGGGAGACCTACAATGAGCAGTTCTTC. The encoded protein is CASNLSSGETYNEQFF.